The clone carrying this T cell receptor beta chain was picked up one time. Its antigen is not known. This sample was included in a study of long-term antiretroviral therapy in people with HIV. Points from the study as a whole: Transplant donor controls retained higher diversity, though diversity increased after ART. Every time point showed a repertoire led by clones expanded before ART.

It was version v3.0 of the immunoSEQ assay that was run at survey level. Sequencing was performed with immunoSEQ multiplex PCR; in TCRdb, only in-frame clones are kept and a portion is missing. The sample has approximately 35,000 clones; roughly 94% are singletons. V was shortened by 5 bases and J by 3 bases, with 18 bases between the two germline ends. Looked up from germline, CDR1 is SEHNR and CDR2 is FQNEAQ (reference sequence). The CDR3 is made up of 16 amino acids. The TCR comes from a woman aged 50 to 60 with HIV. V and J are TRBV7-9 and TRBJ2-3; the D call may be TRBD1 or TRBD2 (5 bases each). Sample: unsorted PBMCs, taken more than 5 years after starting antiretroviral therapy. CDR3 DNA sequence: TGTGCCAGCAGCCCAGAGGGCAGGGTAAGAACAGATACGCAGTATTTT. This encodes CASSPEGRVRTDTQYF.